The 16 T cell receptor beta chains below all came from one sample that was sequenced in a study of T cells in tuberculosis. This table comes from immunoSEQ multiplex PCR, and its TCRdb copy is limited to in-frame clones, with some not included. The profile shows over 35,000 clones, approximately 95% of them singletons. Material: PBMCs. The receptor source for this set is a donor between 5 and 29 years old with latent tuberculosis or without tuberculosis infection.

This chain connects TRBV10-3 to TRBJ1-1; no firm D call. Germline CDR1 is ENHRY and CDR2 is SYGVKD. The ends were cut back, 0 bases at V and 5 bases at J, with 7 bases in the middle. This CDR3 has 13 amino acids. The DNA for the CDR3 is TGTGCCATCAGTGAGTCTCGAGAAACTGAAGCTTTCTTT. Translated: CAISESRETEAFF.

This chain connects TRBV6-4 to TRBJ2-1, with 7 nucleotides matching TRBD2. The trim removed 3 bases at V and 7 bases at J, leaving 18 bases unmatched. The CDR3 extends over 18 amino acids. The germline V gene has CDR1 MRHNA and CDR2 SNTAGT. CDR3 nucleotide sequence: TGTGCCAGCAGTGAGGTTTCGTTGGGGCGGGGGAATTGGAATGAGCAGTTCTTC. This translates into CASSEVSLGRGNWNEQFF.

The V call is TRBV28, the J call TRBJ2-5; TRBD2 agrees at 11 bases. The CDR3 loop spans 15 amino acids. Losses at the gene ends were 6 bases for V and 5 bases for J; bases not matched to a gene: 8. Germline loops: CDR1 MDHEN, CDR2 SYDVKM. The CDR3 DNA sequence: TGTGCCAGCAGCACTATAGCGGGGGGGCTGGAGACCCAGTACTTC. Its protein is CASSTIAGGLETQYF. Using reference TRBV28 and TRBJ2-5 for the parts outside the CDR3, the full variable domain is DVKVTQSSRYLVKRTGEKVFLECVQDMDHENMFWYRQDPGLGLRLIYFSYDVKMKEKGDIPEGYSVSREKKERFSLILESASTNQTSMYLCASSTIAGGLETQYFGPGTRLLVL.

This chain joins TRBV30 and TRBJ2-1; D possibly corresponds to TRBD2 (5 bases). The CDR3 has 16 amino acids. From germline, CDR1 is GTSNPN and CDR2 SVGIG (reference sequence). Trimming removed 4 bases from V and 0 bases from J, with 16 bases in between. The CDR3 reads CAWTSLALYSYNEQFF. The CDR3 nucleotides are TGTGCCTGGACTAGCCTAGCATTATACTCCTACAATGAGCAGTTCTTC. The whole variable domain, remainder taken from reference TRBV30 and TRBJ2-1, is SQTIHQWPATLVQPVGSPLSLECTVEGTSNPNLYWYRQAAGRGLQLLFYSVGIGQISSEVPQNLSASRPQDRQFILSSKKLLLSDSGFYLCAWTSLALYSYNEQFFGPGTRLTVL.

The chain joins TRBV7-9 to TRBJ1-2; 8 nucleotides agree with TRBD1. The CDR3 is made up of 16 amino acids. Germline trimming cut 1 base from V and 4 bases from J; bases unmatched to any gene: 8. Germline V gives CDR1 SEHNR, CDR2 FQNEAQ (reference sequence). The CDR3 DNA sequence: TGTGCCAGCAGCTTAGACGGGACAGGTTGGATCTATGGCTACACCTTC. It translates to CASSLDGTGWIYGYTF.

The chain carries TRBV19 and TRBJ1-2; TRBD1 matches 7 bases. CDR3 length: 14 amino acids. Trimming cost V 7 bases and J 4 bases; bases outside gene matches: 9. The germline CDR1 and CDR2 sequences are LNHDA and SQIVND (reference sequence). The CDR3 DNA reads TGTGCCAGTACCCCGGGGACAGTTATCTATGGCTACACCTTC. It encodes CASTPGTVIYGYTF.

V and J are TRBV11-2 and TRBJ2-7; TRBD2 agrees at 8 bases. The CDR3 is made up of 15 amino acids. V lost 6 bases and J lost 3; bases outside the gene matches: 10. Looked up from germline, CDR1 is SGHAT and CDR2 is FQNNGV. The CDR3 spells CASRRPGLGSYEQYF. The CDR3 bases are TGTGCCAGCAGACGACCGGGACTAGGAAGCTACGAGCAGTACTTC.

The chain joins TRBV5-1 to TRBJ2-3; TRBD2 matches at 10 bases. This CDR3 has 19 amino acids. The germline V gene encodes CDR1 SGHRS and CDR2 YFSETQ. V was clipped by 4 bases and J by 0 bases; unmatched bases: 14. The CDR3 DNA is TGCGCCAGCAGCCCCGGCTCGCTAGCGGGGGATACTAGCACAGATACGCAGTATTTT. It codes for CASSPGSLAGDTSTDTQYF. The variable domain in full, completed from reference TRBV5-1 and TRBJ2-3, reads KAGVTQTPRYLIKTRGQQVTLSCSPISGHRSVSWYQQTPGQGLQFLFEYFSETQRNKGNFPGRFSGRQFSNSRSEMNVSTLELGDSALYLCASSPGSLAGDTSTDTQYFGPGTRLTVL.

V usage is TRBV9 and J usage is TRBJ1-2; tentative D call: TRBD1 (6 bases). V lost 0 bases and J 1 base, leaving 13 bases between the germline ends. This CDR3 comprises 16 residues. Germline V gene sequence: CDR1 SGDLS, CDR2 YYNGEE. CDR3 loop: CASSVGRGGSNYGYTF. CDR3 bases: TGTGCCAGCAGCGTAGGGCGTGGGGGCAGTAACTATGGCTACACCTTC.

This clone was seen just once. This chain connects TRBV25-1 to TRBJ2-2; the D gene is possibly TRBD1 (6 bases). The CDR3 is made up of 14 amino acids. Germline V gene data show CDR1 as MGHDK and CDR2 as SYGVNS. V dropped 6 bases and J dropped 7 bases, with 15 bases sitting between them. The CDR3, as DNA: TGTGCCAGCAGAAAGTGGGGGCCTCACGGGGAGCTGTTTTTT. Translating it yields CASRKWGPHGELFF.

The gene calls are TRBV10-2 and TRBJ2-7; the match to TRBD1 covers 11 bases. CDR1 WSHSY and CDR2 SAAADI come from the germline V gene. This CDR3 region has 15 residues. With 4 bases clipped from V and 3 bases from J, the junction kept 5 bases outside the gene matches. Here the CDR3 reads CASSVPGQGGYEQYF. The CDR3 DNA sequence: TGCGCCAGCAGTGTCCCGGGACAGGGGGGCTACGAGCAGTACTTC.

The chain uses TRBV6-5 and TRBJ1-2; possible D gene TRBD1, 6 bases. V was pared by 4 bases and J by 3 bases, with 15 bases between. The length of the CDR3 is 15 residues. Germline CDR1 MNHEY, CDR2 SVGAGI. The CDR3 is CASSFRPHRDYGYTF. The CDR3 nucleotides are TGTGCCAGCAGTTTTCGCCCGCACAGGGACTATGGCTACACCTTC.

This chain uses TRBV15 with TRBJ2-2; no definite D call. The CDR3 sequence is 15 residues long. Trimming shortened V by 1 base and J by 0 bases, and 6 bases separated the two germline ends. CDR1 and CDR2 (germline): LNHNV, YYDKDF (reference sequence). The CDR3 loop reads CATSRVRSNTGELFF. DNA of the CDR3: TGTGCCACCAGCAGAGTACGGTCGAACACCGGGGAGCTGTTTTTT.

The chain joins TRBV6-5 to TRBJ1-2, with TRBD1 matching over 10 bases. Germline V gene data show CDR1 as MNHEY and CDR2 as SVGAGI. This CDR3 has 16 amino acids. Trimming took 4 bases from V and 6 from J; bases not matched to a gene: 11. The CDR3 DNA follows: TGTGCCAGCAGTTTAGTTGGGACAGGGGATGCAAATGGCTACACCTTC. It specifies CASSLVGTGDANGYTF.

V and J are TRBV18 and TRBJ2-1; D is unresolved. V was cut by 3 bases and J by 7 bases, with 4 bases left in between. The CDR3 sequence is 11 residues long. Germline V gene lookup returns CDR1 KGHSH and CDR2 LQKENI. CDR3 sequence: CASSPINEQFF. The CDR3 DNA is TGTGCCAGCTCACCTATTAATGAGCAGTTCTTC.

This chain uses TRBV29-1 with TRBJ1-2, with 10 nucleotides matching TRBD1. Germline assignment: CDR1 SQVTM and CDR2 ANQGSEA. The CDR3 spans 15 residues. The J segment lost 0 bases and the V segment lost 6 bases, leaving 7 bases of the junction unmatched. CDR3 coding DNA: TGCAGCGTCCGGGACAGGGGCGTAGCTAACTATGGCTACACCTTC. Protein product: CSVRDRGVANYGYTF.